The 24 T cell receptor beta chains reported below all come from one sample, sequenced in a study of beta chain features in type 1 diabetes. All of the isolated RNA was reverse transcribed, so expressed TCRB transcripts were sequenced. Some clones are missing from TCRdb's copy, which holds only in-frame ones; the method was immunoSEQ multiplex PCR. The sample has about 900,000 clones, about a sixth seen once. Sequencing was done on a sample of naive CD4+ T cells from blood. The receptors come from a woman aged 18-29 years in good health.

The chain carries TRBV7-3 and TRBJ2-1; TRBD2 matches 7 bases. Germline CDR1 is SGHTA and CDR2 is FQGTGA. V shed 2 bases, J shed 1 base, and the junction held 2 bases outside the gene matches. This CDR3 comprises 15 residues. The CDR3 region is CASSLVGRSYNEQFF. DNA for the CDR3: TGTGCCAGCAGCTTAGTCGGGAGGTCCTACAATGAGCAGTTCTTC.

This clone was picked up a small number of times. The chain is built from TRBV7-2 and TRBJ2-1; D is unclear. Germline lookup yields CDR1 SGHTA and CDR2 FQGNSA. This CDR3 region has 15 residues. V was trimmed by 6 bases and J by 6 bases, leaving 18 bases between them. In nucleotides, the CDR3 is TGTGCCAGCAGAAACGACCCCCAGATTGGCAATGAGCAGTTCTTC. Its translation: CASRNDPQIGNEQFF.

This clone was seen only a few times. The chain uses TRBV19 and TRBJ1-2; no definite D call. V dropped 3 bases and J dropped 0 bases, with 14 bases sitting between them. This CDR3 comprises 16 residues. In germline, CDR1 is LNHDA, CDR2 SQIVND (reference sequence). CDR3 coding DNA: TGTGCCAGTAGTATGGTAGAGGCGGTACCTAACTATGGCTACACCTTC. Its translation: CASSMVEAVPNYGYTF.

This clone was seen only a few times. The chain combines TRBV5-1 with TRBJ2-2, with 7 bases lining up with TRBD1. The junction had 10 bases not matched to a gene; V was cut back by 4 bases and J by 4 bases. The V gene's germline CDR1 is SGHRS and CDR2 YFSETQ. This CDR3 is 16 amino acids long. CDR3 amino acids: CASSATGSPRTGELFF. CDR3 DNA sequence: TGCGCCAGCAGCGCGACAGGGAGTCCTCGCACCGGGGAGCTGTTTTTT.

This clone was counted only a few times. This chain uses TRBV16 with TRBJ1-5, with a possible D match to TRBD1 (6 bases). In germline, CDR1 is KGHSY, CDR2 FQNENV. V shed 0 bases and J shed 7 bases, with 13 bases lying between them. The CDR3 is 15 amino acids. The CDR3 protein is CASSQSPGVGQPQHF. The CDR3 DNA sequence: TGTGCCAGCAGCCAATCCCCAGGGGTCGGCCAGCCCCAGCATTTT.

V and J are TRBV10-3 and TRBJ1-2; the match to TRBD1 covers 9 bases. The junction had 5 bases not matched to a gene; V was cut back by 6 bases and J by 6 bases. Germline V lookup: CDR1 ENHRY, CDR2 SYGVKD. The CDR3 spans 13 residues. This CDR3 reads CAISRDREHGYTF. CDR3 DNA sequence: TGTGCCATCAGCCGGGACAGGGAGCATGGCTACACCTTC.

The chain joins TRBV18 to TRBJ2-3, with TRBD1 as a possible D gene (6 bases). The CDR3 spans 13 residues. The V end was cut by 6 bases, the J end by 7 bases, with 14 bases between. The germline gives CDR1 KGHSH, CDR2 LQKENI. The CDR3 reads CASSAGTWNTQYF. CDR3 bases: TGTGCCAGCTCGGCCGGGACATGGAATACGCAGTATTTT.

The V and J genes are TRBV5-1 and TRBJ2-2; 9 nucleotides line up with TRBD1. The CDR3 runs to 18 residues. Germline CDR1 and CDR2: SGHRS and YFSETQ. V lost 0 bases, J lost 5 bases, and 11 bases stayed unmatched. As DNA, the CDR3 is TGCGCCAGCAGCTTGGATACAGGGGGCTCACGTAGGACCGGGGAGCTGTTTTTT. Translated, it gives CASSLDTGGSRRTGELFF. The whole variable domain, remainder taken from reference TRBV5-1 and TRBJ2-2, is KAGVTQTPRYLIKTRGQQVTLSCSPISGHRSVSWYQQTPGQGLQFLFEYFSETQRNKGNFPGRFSGRQFSNSRSEMNVSTLELGDSALYLCASSLDTGGSRRTGELFFGEGSRLTVL.

In this sample, this clone turned up a few times. The chain has TRBV5-1 and TRBJ2-5, with D tentatively TRBD1 (5 bases). Between the trimmed V and J ends, which lost 5 bases and 3 bases, there was a span of 11 bases. Looked up from germline, CDR1 is SGHRS and CDR2 is YFSETQ. The CDR3 is 13 residues long. The CDR3: CASRAGFEETQYF. The CDR3, as DNA: TGCGCCAGCAGGGCAGGGTTCGAAGAGACCCAGTACTTC.

V usage is TRBV6-1 and J usage is TRBJ2-1, with a tentative D call TRBD1 (6 bases). Looked up from germline, CDR1 is MNHNS and CDR2 is SASEGT. This CDR3 contains 15 residues. V was pared by 5 bases and J by 5 bases, with 16 bases between. CDR3 in amino acids: CASSQGQPGHNEQFF. The DNA for the CDR3 is TGTGCCAGCAGTCAAGGACAGCCCGGACACAATGAGCAGTTCTTC.

The CDR3 reads CASAGGTLEGETQYF. In nucleotides, the CDR3 is TGTGCCAGCGCGGGTGGGACACTGGAAGGAGAGACCCAGTACTTC. J is TRBJ2-5 and V is TRBV11-1; weak D call: TRBD1 (6 bases). Trimming left V 8 bases short and J 4 bases short, with 20 bases between. This CDR3 contains 15 residues. Per the germline V gene, CDR1 is SGHAT and CDR2 is FQDESV (reference sequence).

V is TRBV19 and J is TRBJ1-2; 9 nucleotides line up with TRBD1. The CDR3 sequence is 14 residues long. CDR1 is LNHDA and CDR2 is SQIVND in the germline V gene (reference sequence). J gave up 8 bases and V 4 bases, and 8 bases lay outside the gene matches. This CDR3 is CASSTSDRGGGYTF. The CDR3 coding sequence is TGTGCCAGTAGTACCTCGGACAGGGGTGGCGGCTACACCTTC.

This clone occurred a few times. This chain joins TRBV2 and TRBJ2-5; D tentatively fits TRBD1 or TRBD2 (5 bases each). The CDR3 has 13 residues. The germline V and J ends were trimmed by 6 bases and 4 bases, with 12 bases remaining between them. The germline V gene has CDR1 SNHLY and CDR2 FYNNEI. Written as DNA, the CDR3 is TGTGCCAGCAGCCAAGGGACGGGAGAGACCCAGTACTTC. Its translation: CASSQGTGETQYF.

This chain joins TRBV29-1 and TRBJ2-5; 8 bases agree with TRBD2. This CDR3 is built from 12 residues. CDR1 is SQVTM and CDR2 is ANQGSEA in the germline V gene. Trimming removed 7 bases from V and 7 bases from J; junction bases left unmatched: 8. The DNA for the CDR3 is TGCAGCGCCGCGGGAGGAGGGGTGACCCAGTACTTC. Its translation: CSAAGGGVTQYF. The whole variable domain, filled in from reference TRBV29-1 and TRBJ2-5, reads SAVISQKPSRDICQRGTSLTIQCQVDSQVTMMFWYRQQPGQSLTLIATANQGSEATYESGFVIDKFPISRPNLTFSTLTVSNMSPEDSSIYLCSAAGGGVTQYFGPGTRLLVL.

This clone was seen a few times. The rearrangement uses TRBV2 and TRBJ2-3, with 9 bases identical to TRBD2. The CDR3 runs 19 residues. The J segment lost 5 bases and the V segment lost 6 bases, leaving 21 bases of the junction unmatched. Germline CDR1 and CDR2: SNHLY and FYNNEI. DNA of the CDR3: TGTGCCAGCAGCATGCCCACCTCACCGGGACTAGCATTGCGAGATACGCAGTATTTT. Amino acid sequence: CASSMPTSPGLALRDTQYF. The full variable domain, completed using reference TRBV2 and TRBJ2-3, is EPEVTQTPSHQVTQMGQEVILRCVPISNHLYFYWYRQILGQKVEFLVSFYNNEISEKSEIFDDQFSVERPDGSNFTLKIRSTKLEDSAMYFCASSMPTSPGLALRDTQYFGPGTRLTVL.

The rearrangement uses TRBV15 and TRBJ2-1; 9 nucleotides line up with TRBD2. CDR1 is LNHNV, CDR2 YYDKDF, per germline (reference sequence). V dropped 0 bases and J dropped 12; count of bases not matched to a gene: 12. CDR3 length: 16 residues. The CDR3 DNA reads TGTGCCACCAGCAGAGATACGGTAGCGGGAGCCCGAGGGCAGTTCTTC. This translates into CATSRDTVAGARGQFF. The variable domain in full, completed from reference TRBV15 and TRBJ2-1, reads DAMVIQNPRYQVTQFGKPVTLSCSQTLNHNVMYWYQQKSSQAPKLLFHYYDKDFNNEADTPDNFQSRRPNTSFCFLDIRSPGLGDTAMYLCATSRDTVAGARGQFFGPGTRLTVL.

The chain combines TRBV7-9 with TRBJ2-1, with TRBD2 matching over 12 bases. From germline, CDR1 is SEHNR and CDR2 FQNEAQ (reference sequence). Trimming cost V 5 bases and J 0 bases; bases outside gene matches: 2. CDR3 length: 16 residues. CDR3: CASSGLAGYSYNEQFF. CDR3 in DNA: TGTGCCAGCAGCGGACTAGCGGGATACTCCTACAATGAGCAGTTCTTC.

The rearrangement uses TRBV7-2 and TRBJ2-7; 7 bases are a match to TRBD1. The V gene end was trimmed by 4 bases and the J gene end by 2 bases; junction bases not matched to a gene: 8. This CDR3 comprises 15 residues. The germline V gene encodes CDR1 SGHTA and CDR2 FQGNSA. CDR3 residues: CASSSPDRAAYEQYF. CDR3 nucleotides: TGTGCCAGCAGCTCTCCTGACAGGGCAGCCTACGAGCAGTACTTC.

This clone came up once. CDR3 sequence: CASSPGEGRNQPQHF. The CDR3 nucleotides read TGCGCCAGCAGCCCGGGGGAGGGGAGGAATCAGCCCCAGCATTTT. The rearrangement links TRBV5-1 to TRBJ1-5; tentatively, D is TRBD1 (5 bases). Trimming removed 4 bases at V and 4 bases at J, with 15 bases between. In germline, CDR1 is SGHRS, CDR2 YFSETQ. The CDR3 is 15 amino acids. Using reference TRBV5-1 and TRBJ1-5 for the parts outside the CDR3, the full variable domain is KAGVTQTPRYLIKTRGQQVTLSCSPISGHRSVSWYQQTPGQGLQFLFEYFSETQRNKGNFPGRFSGRQFSNSRSEMNVSTLELGDSALYLCASSPGEGRNQPQHFGDGTRLSIL.

This clone has only a few counts. The rearrangement uses TRBV7-9 and TRBJ2-7, with a tentative D call TRBD2 (5 bases). The germline gives CDR1 SEHNR, CDR2 FQNEAQ (reference sequence). Trimming cost V 6 bases and J 0 bases, with 15 bases left between them. The CDR3 length is 15 residues. The chain's CDR3 is CASSLGSGSSYEQYF. The DNA of the CDR3 is TGTGCCAGCAGTCTAGGGAGTGGGTCCTCCTACGAGCAGTACTTC. Full variable domain (remainder filled in from reference TRBV7-9 and TRBJ2-7): DTGVSQNPRHKITKRGQNVTFRCDPISEHNRLYWYRQTLGQGPEFLTYFQNEAQLEKSRLLSDRFSAERPKGSFSTLEIQRTEQGDSAMYLCASSLGSGSSYEQYFGPGTRLTVT.

This clone was detected only a few times. The chain carries TRBV5-6 and TRBJ2-7; 9 bases match TRBD1. This CDR3 contains 14 residues. Looked up from germline, CDR1 is SGHDT and CDR2 is YYEEEE. With 1 base clipped from V and 12 bases from J, the junction kept 11 bases outside the gene matches. The CDR3 loop is CASSLPRTGGKWYF. The CDR3 DNA reads as TGTGCCAGCAGCTTGCCGCGAACAGGGGGCAAATGGTACTTC.

This clone was detected a few times. The V and J genes are TRBV5-4 and TRBJ2-2; 7 positions match TRBD2. Unmatched junction bases numbered 4, after V lost 4 bases and J lost 4 bases. The germline gives CDR1 SGHNT, CDR2 YYREEE (reference sequence). This CDR3 is built from 14 residues. CDR3: CASSPSGATGELFF. The CDR3, as DNA: TGTGCCAGCAGCCCCAGCGGGGCCACCGGGGAGCTGTTTTTT.

This clone occurred a few times. This chain links TRBV19 with TRBJ2-7; 9 positions match TRBD2. CDR3 length: 15 amino acids. CDR1 is LNHDA, CDR2 SQIVND, per germline (reference sequence). V lost 4 bases and J lost 5; bases outside the gene matches: 9. The CDR3 coding sequence is TGTGCCAGTAGTACGGGACTAGCAAGGGACGACGAGCAGTACTTC. Its protein product is CASSTGLARDDEQYF.

This chain links TRBV7-2 with TRBJ2-7, with D perhaps TRBD2 (6 bases). V was trimmed by 5 bases and J by 0 bases, leaving 17 bases between them. The CDR3 has 16 amino acids. Germline CDR1 and CDR2: SGHTA and FQGNSA. Written as DNA, the CDR3 is TGTGCCAGCAGCCGCTTTAGCGGTACCCGCTCCTACGAGCAGTACTTC. Protein sequence: CASSRFSGTRSYEQYF.